The clone carrying this T cell receptor beta chain came up a few times. Its antigen is unknown. The use of a sample-barcoded 5' primer and a J-beta primer mix characterized a second PCR of about 6 to 11 cycles. All samples yielded 3 million or more CDR3-containing paired-end reads. Using its own MiXCR run on the 5' RACE reads, TCRdb lists one record per CDR3 protein. The table shows fewer than 2,000,000 distinct CDR3 sequences, with almost 35% occurring only once. The sample originates from a study of blood T cells in healthy people across ages. Regarding the study as a whole: Naive and antigen-experienced cells were not separated, limiting conclusive comparison.

A minimum of 6 million PBMCs was isolated per sample. Total RNA, at least 6 micrograms per sample, was extracted from PBMCs. V dropped 3 bases and J dropped 0; count of bases not matched to a gene: 1. This CDR3 is 14 amino acids long. Germline CDR1 reads MDHEN; CDR2 reads SYDVKM. The receptor was derived from a woman aged 25 to 39 in good health. The specimen was blood. J is TRBJ2-7 and V is TRBV28; 8 bases match TRBD2. The CDR3 DNA reads as TGTGCCAGCAGTTTCGGGAGGGCCTCCTACGAGCAGTACTTC. Protein sequence: CASSFGRASYEQYF.